These 27 T cell receptor beta chains came from one sample sequenced in a study of blood T cell repertoires in COVID-19. Produced via immunoSEQ multiplex PCR; TCRdb's table is partial and in-frame only. The sample shows over 200,000 clones, 84% of them seen only once. The sample was peripheral blood. Receptors were obtained from a man aged 50 or older with active or convalescent COVID-19.

This chain joins TRBV29-1 and TRBJ1-1; D possibly corresponds to TRBD1 (5 bases). This CDR3 region has 11 residues. In germline, CDR1 is SQVTM, CDR2 ANQGSEA. The V end lost 7 bases, the J end lost 2 bases, and 8 bases lay between the germline ends. This CDR3 reads CSGGHNTEAFF. DNA of the CDR3: TGCAGCGGAGGACACAACACTGAAGCTTTCTTT.

This chain links TRBV12-3 or TRBV12-4 with TRBJ1-2; 7 nucleotides align to TRBD1. The length of the CDR3 is 12 residues. Trimming took 6 bases from V and 6 from J; bases not matched to a gene: 4. The CDR3 region has the DNA TGTGCCAGCAGCCCGGGACAGCATGGCTACACCTTC. Translated: CASSPGQHGYTF.

This clone was recorded only once. The V gene is TRBV2, the J gene TRBJ1-1; D not resolved. The germline V gene encodes CDR1 SNHLY and CDR2 FYNNEI. CDR3 length equals 13 residues. V gave up 5 bases and J gave up 0 bases, with 7 bases separating them. DNA of the CDR3: TGTGCCAGCAGTCCTCAGATGAACACTGAAGCTTTCTTT. It yields the protein CASSPQMNTEAFF.

The chain links TRBV6-6 to TRBJ2-1; 8 positions match TRBD2. Germline V gene data show CDR1 as MNHNY and CDR2 as SVGAGI (reference sequence). This CDR3 spans 15 amino acids. The J segment lost 7 bases and the V segment lost 6 bases, leaving 11 bases of the junction unmatched. The CDR3 loop is CASRRPGLGSNEQFF. CDR3 nucleotide sequence: TGTGCCAGCAGGAGACCGGGACTAGGGAGTAATGAGCAGTTCTTC.

This chain uses TRBV19 with TRBJ1-1; TRBD1 is a possible D gene (5 bases). Germline assignment: CDR1 LNHDA and CDR2 SQIVND (reference sequence). This CDR3 is 11 amino acids long. V was trimmed by 4 bases and J by 6 bases, leaving 6 bases between them. CDR3 bases: TGTGCCAGTAGTAAGACAGCTGAAGCTTTCTTT. Translation: CASSKTAEAFF.

J is TRBJ2-7 and V is TRBV29-1; 7 bases align to TRBD1. CDR3 length: 13 amino acids. V shed 1 base, J shed 2 bases, and the junction held 2 bases outside the gene matches. In germline, CDR1 is SQVTM, CDR2 ANQGSEA. The CDR3, as DNA: TGCAGCGTTGAAGGACAGGGTACCTACGAGCAGTACTTC. It is translated as CSVEGQGTYEQYF.

V and J are TRBV3-1 (or the pseudogene TRBV3-2) and TRBJ2-2; 8 bases are a match to TRBD2. CDR3 length: 18 residues. J lost 5 bases, V lost 1 base, and 12 bases had no gene match. Germline CDR1 LGHDT, CDR2 YNNKEL (reference sequence). CDR3 region: CASSQVSFGGEVTGELFF. CDR3 DNA: TGTGCCAGCAGCCAAGTTAGTTTCGGGGGGGAAGTAACCGGGGAGCTGTTTTTT.

The chain uses TRBV9 and TRBJ2-7; possible D gene TRBD1, 5 bases. Trimming removed 0 bases at V and 0 bases at J, with 13 bases between. The CDR3 contains 16 residues. The germline gives CDR1 SGDLS, CDR2 YYNGEE. The DNA of the CDR3 is TGTGCCAGCAGCGTAGGTGAGTGGCAGGGCTCCTACGAGCAGTACTTC. Protein: CASSVGEWQGSYEQYF.

The CDR3 here is CASSEARGPGANVLTF. The CDR3 DNA is TGTGCCAGCAGTGAAGCGAGGGGGCCTGGGGCCAACGTCCTGACTTTC. The genes are TRBV6-1 and TRBJ2-6; 7 nucleotides agree with TRBD1. CDR1 and CDR2 (germline): MNHNS, SASEGT. The CDR3 extends over 16 amino acids. With 0 bases clipped from V and 2 bases from J, the junction kept 1 base outside the gene matches.

CDR3 amino acids: CATLAGGSTGELFF. The CDR3 DNA reads TGTGCCACACTAGCGGGGGGGTCCACCGGGGAGCTGTTTTTT. The chain uses TRBV15 and TRBJ2-2; 13 bases are shared with TRBD2. The J segment lost 4 bases and the V segment lost 9 bases, leaving 2 bases of the junction unmatched. The CDR3 has 14 amino acids. Germline V gene data show CDR1 as LNHNV and CDR2 as YYDKDF (reference sequence).

In this sample, this clone turned up a few times. The chain is built from TRBV5-1 and TRBJ2-2, with D perhaps TRBD2 (6 bases). The CDR3 has 16 residues. V dropped 0 bases and J dropped 1 base, with 10 bases sitting between them. The germline V gene has CDR1 SGHRS and CDR2 YFSETQ. DNA of the CDR3: TGCGCCAGCAGCTTGGCCGAGGGACTGAACACCGGGGAGCTGTTTTTT. Translated: CASSLAEGLNTGELFF.

This clone showed up just once. J is TRBJ2-3 and V is TRBV10-3, with 12 nucleotides matching TRBD2. CDR3 length equals 15 residues. CDR1 is ENHRY and CDR2 is SYGVKD in the germline V gene. The trim removed 6 bases at V and 10 bases at J, leaving 11 bases unmatched. CDR3 amino acids: CAISSGTSGHNSQYF. As DNA, the CDR3 is TGTGCCATCAGCTCCGGGACTAGCGGGCACAACTCGCAGTATTTT.

This clone was counted a few times. The chain carries TRBV6-5 and TRBJ2-1, with TRBD2 identical over 9 bases. Trimming cost V 2 bases and J 8 bases; bases outside gene matches: 10. The CDR3 length is 16 residues. The germline V gene encodes CDR1 MNHEY and CDR2 SVGAGI. The DNA for the CDR3 is TGTGCCAGCAGTTACAGAGGTGCTAGCGGGGTACATGAGCAGTTCTTC. Its protein is CASSYRGASGVHEQFF.

This clone was detected once. The chain has TRBV11-2 and TRBJ1-4; 7 nucleotides align to TRBD1. V lost 0 bases, J lost 7 bases, and 5 bases stayed unmatched. Germline assignment: CDR1 SGHAT and CDR2 FQNNGV. The CDR3 has 15 amino acids. In nucleotides, the CDR3 is TGTGCCAGCAGCTTAGATCAGGGGGTTGGTGAAAAACTGTTTTTT. This encodes CASSLDQGVGEKLFF. Drawing the rest from reference TRBV11-2 and TRBJ1-4, the complete variable domain is EAGVAQSPRYKIIEKRQSVAFWCNPISGHATLYWYQQILGQGPKLLIQFQNNGVVDDSQLPKDRFSAERLKGVDSTLKIQPAKLEDSAVYLCASSLDQGVGEKLFFGSGTQLSVL.

J is TRBJ1-1 and V is TRBV6-1; a weak D match, TRBD1 (6 bases). There are 17 residues in the CDR3. Germline CDR1 reads MNHNS; CDR2 reads SASEGT. V dropped 3 bases and J dropped 4 bases, with 21 bases sitting between them. The CDR3 DNA reads TGTGCCAGCAGTGACCGCAATACAGGGTTTGGTGGCACTGAAGCTTTCTTT. It codes for CASSDRNTGFGGTEAFF.

This chain links TRBV27 with TRBJ1-5, with unresolved D. Germline CDR1 and CDR2: MNHEY and SMNVEV (reference sequence). V lost 5 bases and J lost 4, with 9 bases in between. The CDR3 is 13 amino acids. CDR3 nucleotides: TGTGCCAGCAGTCCGGAGTTGAATCAGCCCCAGCATTTT. Translation: CASSPELNQPQHF.

V gene TRBV23-1 combines with J gene TRBJ1-1; no firm D call. TRBV23-1 falls under the ORF class, with uncertain function. The germline V and J ends were trimmed by 4 bases and 0 bases, with 24 bases remaining between them. The CDR3 is 19 residues long. The CDR3 region has the DNA TGCGCCAGCAGTCCAATGCGTCCCCCCCCGCTGCGGTTGAACACTGAAGCTTTCTTT. Encoded protein: CASSPMRPPPLRLNTEAFF.

The rearrangement links TRBV4-1 to TRBJ2-1; 8 bases are shared with TRBD1. The ends lost 4 bases at V and 0 bases at J; junction bases unmatched: 8. Germline V gives CDR1 MGHRA, CDR2 YSYEKL. The CDR3 sequence is 17 residues long. The CDR3, as DNA: TGCGCCAGCAGCCCTTATCACAGGGGGAGCTCCTACAATGAGCAGTTCTTC. Its translation: CASSPYHRGSSYNEQFF.

The chain is built from TRBV10-3 and TRBJ2-2; D gene ambiguous. V was shortened by 3 bases and J by 7 bases, with 6 bases between the two germline ends. This CDR3 region has 12 residues. Looked up from germline, CDR1 is ENHRY and CDR2 is SYGVKD. DNA for the CDR3: TGTGCCATCAGTGATCAGGTCGGGGAGCTGTTTTTT. It codes for CAISDQVGELFF.

This rearrangement joins TRBV19 to TRBJ1-4, with D possibly being TRBD1 (5 bases). Trimming shortened V by 7 bases and J by 8 bases, and 17 bases separated the two germline ends. This CDR3 has 14 amino acids. Germline lookup yields CDR1 LNHDA and CDR2 SQIVND (reference sequence). The CDR3 loop is CASTPRGRGEKLFF. CDR3 nucleotide sequence: TGTGCCAGTACTCCCCGAGGGAGGGGCGAAAAACTGTTTTTT.

The chain has TRBV11-3 and TRBJ1-6; TRBD1 agrees at 10 bases. This CDR3 region has 16 residues. CDR1 is SGHNT and CDR2 is YENEEA in the germline V gene. V lost 3 bases to trimming and J lost 7 bases; unmatched junction nucleotides: 6. CDR3 region: CASSFKTGGANSPLHF. The CDR3 DNA follows: TGTGCCAGCAGCTTCAAGACAGGGGGCGCGAATTCACCCCTCCACTTT.

The chain is built from TRBV3-1 (or the pseudogene TRBV3-2) and TRBJ2-1, with D possibly TRBD2 on 6 matching bases. With 4 bases removed from V and 0 bases from J, the gap between germline ends came to 16 bases. The CDR3 spans 17 residues. The V gene's germline CDR1 is LGHDT and CDR2 YNNKEL (reference sequence). Here the CDR3 DNA reads TGTGCCAGCAGCCCTACTGAGGGACTTAGCTCCTACAATGAGCAGTTCTTC. This translates into CASSPTEGLSSYNEQFF.

The chain joins TRBV6-2 or TRBV6-3 to TRBJ2-3, with TRBD2 matching 9 bases. Germline V CDR1 and CDR2: MNHEY, SVGEGT. V lost 2 bases to trimming and J lost 5 bases; unmatched junction nucleotides: 8. The CDR3 has 16 amino acids. The CDR3 loop is CASSYRAGGPIDTQYF. The CDR3 DNA reads as TGTGCCAGCAGTTACCGGGCGGGGGGGCCCATAGATACGCAGTATTTT.

The V and J genes are TRBV19 and TRBJ1-2, with 7 positions matching TRBD1. The germline V gene has CDR1 LNHDA and CDR2 SQIVND (reference sequence). The CDR3 runs to 11 residues. The V segment lost 10 bases and the J segment 6 bases; nucleotides outside the gene matches: 5. CDR3 DNA: TGTGCCACCGCCGACAGGGATGGCTACACCTTC. Translated: CATADRDGYTF.

V gene TRBV5-4 combines with J gene TRBJ2-1; D not certain. Germline V gene lookup returns CDR1 SGHNT and CDR2 YYREEE (reference sequence). Trimming removed 4 bases from V and 3 bases from J, with 14 bases in between. The CDR3 is 15 amino acids. This chain's CDR3 is CASSPDSDRYNEQFF. The CDR3 DNA follows: TGTGCCAGCAGCCCTGACTCCGATCGCTACAATGAGCAGTTCTTC. The variable domain in full, completed from reference TRBV5-4 and TRBJ2-1, reads ETGVTQSPTHLIKTRGQQVTLRCSSQSGHNTVSWYQQALGQGPQFIFQYYREEENGRGNFPPRFSGLQFPNYSSELNVNALELDDSALYLCASSPDSDRYNEQFFGPGTRLTVL.

The J gene is TRBJ1-3, the V gene TRBV28; D is possibly TRBD1 (6 bases). The V gene lost 6 bases and the J gene lost 0 bases, with 12 bases spanning the gap. CDR3 size: 15 residues. CDR1 MDHEN and CDR2 SYDVKM come from the germline V gene. The CDR3 DNA follows: TGTGCCAGCAGGCCACAGGGAGACTCTGGAAACACCATATATTTT. As protein: CASRPQGDSGNTIYF.

DNA for the CDR3: TGTGCCAGCAGCCTTACTAGCGGCTACTACAATGAGCAGTTCTTC. Its translation is CASSLTSGYYNEQFF. This rearrangement joins TRBV7-2 to TRBJ2-1; 8 positions agree with TRBD2. V lost 5 bases, J lost 3 bases, and 6 bases stayed unmatched. Germline CDR1 SGHTA, CDR2 FQGNSA. The CDR3 covers 15 residues.